The clone carrying this T cell receptor (beta chain) has at least ten counts. The sample belongs to a study of metastatic and nonmetastatic thyroid tumors. This CDR3 has 16 amino acids. Between the trimmed V and J ends, which lost 2 bases and 5 bases, there was a span of 15 bases. TCRdb re-processed the PCR reads through MiXCR. The sample gives about 40,000 clones, roughly 13% of which show up once; 9.5% is in the top ten. Until they underwent thyroid surgery, no patient had received any treatment. The chain couples TRBV12-3 or TRBV12-4 to TRBJ2-2; TRBD2 is a possible D gene (5 bases). What was sequenced was blood. The TCR comes from a female donor with papillary thyroid cancer or a benign thyroid nodule (not recorded which). Some clones in this sample may be carry-over from other donors' samples. The DNA of the CDR3 is TGTGCCAGCAGTTTAACGAGTCGGGGTTGGACCGGGGAGCTGTTTTTT. Its translation: CASSLTSRGWTGELFF.